This TCR beta chain emerged from a study of CD8+CD57+ T cells in acquired aplastic anemia. In the study overall: Sorted CD4+ and CD8+ cells gave a mean 3.2 ug DNA, range about 0.19 to 27.4 ug. Where healthy donors were concerned, CD4+ cells averaged around 9.9 million reads.

This CDR3 comprises 14 residues. Germline V gene lookup returns CDR1 MNHEY and CDR2 SVGAGI. V was cut by 6 bases and J by 1 base, with 13 bases left in between. As for this clonotype: Its antigen is as yet unknown.

The template used for profiling TCR beta VDJ and CDR3 was genomic DNA. TCRdb re-called the reads with MiXCR, one entry per CDR3 protein. The repertoire holds more than 150,000 distinct CDR3 sequences, with roughly half as singletons. Study findings and constraints: Overlap between patients and controls comprised just under 30 CD8+ CDR3 sequences.

This chain joins TRBV6-5 and TRBJ2-7, with a tentative D call TRBD1 (5 bases). Sequencing was carried out using sorted CD4+, CD8+, or CD8+CD57+ T cells (not recorded which) from PBMCs. This TCR came from a human donor in good health. CDR3: CASRSAGRSYEQYF. CDR3 DNA sequence: TGTGCCAGCAGGAGTGCAGGGCGTTCCTACGAGCAGTACTTC.